A single TCR beta chain is shown here with its context. Antigen unknown. From germline, CDR1 is LNHNV and CDR2 YYDKDF (reference sequence). Between the trimmed V and J ends, which lost 2 bases and 1 base, there was a span of 0 bases. This CDR3 comprises 13 residues. These data belong to a study of OX40 agonist ivuxolimab in advanced cancers. The wider study: Treatment received earlier with anti-PD-1, anti-PD-L1 or anti-CTLA-4 agents was allowed, and roughly 40% had some. Study-level findings and limits: Researchers did not determine the expanded peripheral T cells' antigen specificity.

Produced via immunoSEQ multiplex PCR; TCRdb's table is partial and in-frame only. The data contain roughly 97,000 clones, roughly 90% of them singletons. The clonotype was recovered from an adult with an advanced solid tumor such as melanoma, head and neck, liver or kidney cancer. The genes are TRBV15 and TRBJ2-6, with D unresolved. The sample in question was CD4+ or CD8+ T cells sorted from blood, obtained in a trial of the OX40 agonist ivuxolimab. CDR3 coding DNA: TGTGCCACCAGCAGATCTGGGGCCAACGTCCTGACTTTC. It is translated as CATSRSGANVLTF.